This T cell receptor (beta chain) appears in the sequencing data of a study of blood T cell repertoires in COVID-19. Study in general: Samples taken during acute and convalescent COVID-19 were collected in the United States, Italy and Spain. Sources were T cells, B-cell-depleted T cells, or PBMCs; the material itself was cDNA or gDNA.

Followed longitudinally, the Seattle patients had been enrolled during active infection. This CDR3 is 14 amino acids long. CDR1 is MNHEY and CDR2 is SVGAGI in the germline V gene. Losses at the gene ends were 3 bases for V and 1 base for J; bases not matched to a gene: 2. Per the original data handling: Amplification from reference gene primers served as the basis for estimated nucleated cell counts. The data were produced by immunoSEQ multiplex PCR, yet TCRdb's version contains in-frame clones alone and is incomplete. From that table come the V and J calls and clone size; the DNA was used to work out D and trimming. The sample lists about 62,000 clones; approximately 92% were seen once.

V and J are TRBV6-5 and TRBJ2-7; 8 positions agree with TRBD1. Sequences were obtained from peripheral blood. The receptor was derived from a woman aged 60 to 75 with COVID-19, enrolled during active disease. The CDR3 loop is CASSYDRGSYEQYF. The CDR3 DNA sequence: TGTGCCAGCAGTTATGACAGGGGTTCCTACGAGCAGTACTTC.